The 20 T cell receptor beta chains below were found in one sample sequenced in a study of CD8 T cells in ankylosing spondylitis. TCRdb re-called the 5' RACE reads through MiXCR, storing one row per CDR3 protein. The data hold some 92,000 distinct CDR3 sequences, with about 27% observed a single time. The sample was blood, either unsorted or a sorted T cell fraction (not recorded which). These receptors were taken from a male donor with ankylosing spondylitis or in good health (not recorded which).

The chain carries TRBV5-6 and TRBJ2-1, with 11 bases that match TRBD2. CDR1 is SGHDT, CDR2 YYEEEE, per germline. The CDR3 length is 16 residues. The junction had 6 bases not matched to a gene; V was cut back by 2 bases and J by 5 bases. The CDR3 DNA sequence: TGTGCCAGCAGCTTTGTTTCGACTAGCGGGAACAATGAGCAGTTCTTC. Protein product: CASSFVSTSGNNEQFF.

This chain connects TRBV14 to TRBJ1-1, with D possibly being TRBD1 (6 bases). This CDR3 region has 12 residues. V was trimmed by 5 bases and J by 4 bases, leaving 8 bases between them. CDR1 SGHDN and CDR2 FVKESK come from the germline V gene. The CDR3 loop reads CASSVGGTEAFF. The CDR3 DNA is TGTGCCAGCAGCGTAGGGGGCACTGAAGCTTTCTTT.

The chain couples TRBV20-1 to TRBJ2-3; perhaps TRBD2 as D (7 bases). CDR1 and CDR2 (germline): DFQATT, SNEGSKA (reference sequence). CDR3 length: 14 residues. The ends were cut back, 6 bases at V and 4 bases at J, with 17 bases in the middle. The DNA of the CDR3 is TGCAGTGCCAGGGGCGGGAGTTTTCCAGATACGCAGTATTTT. Translating it yields CSARGGSFPDTQYF.

CDR3 protein: CASSQGQGFDEQFF. The CDR3 DNA follows: TGTGCCAGCAGCCAGGGACAGGGGTTCGATGAGCAGTTCTTC. The chain links TRBV7-3 to TRBJ2-1, with 10 bases aligning to TRBD1. V lost 5 bases to trimming and J lost 8 bases; unmatched junction nucleotides: 6. Germline V CDR1 and CDR2: SGHTA, FQGTGA. The CDR3 spans 14 residues.

This chain uses TRBV6-1 with TRBJ2-7; D perhaps matches TRBD1 (5 bases). The length of the CDR3 is 9 residues. V lost 8 bases to trimming and J lost 8 bases, with 7 bases between them. CDR1 and CDR2 (germline): MNHNS, SASEGT. The CDR3 nucleotides are TGTGCCAGCGACAGAAAGCAGTACTTC. This codes for CASDRKQYF.

The chain's CDR3 is CASSRQGAGQPQHF. The CDR3 DNA reads as TGTGCCAGCTCACGTCAGGGGGCTGGTCAGCCCCAGCATTTT. The rearrangement uses TRBV18 and TRBJ1-5; TRBD1 matches 8 bases. The CDR3 is 14 amino acids. Germline assignment: CDR1 KGHSH and CDR2 LQKENI. The V segment lost 4 bases and the J segment 6 bases; nucleotides outside the gene matches: 5.

This clonotype was detected a few times. The gene calls are TRBV5-1 and TRBJ1-1, with 7 bases that match TRBD1. The V and J ends lost 4 bases and 5 bases, in that order; junction bases with no gene match: 11. The CDR3 contains 15 residues. Germline V gene data show CDR1 as SGHRS and CDR2 as YFSETQ. The CDR3 is CASSQNQQGSTEAFF. The CDR3 DNA sequence: TGCGCCAGCAGCCAAAATCAACAGGGGAGTACTGAAGCTTTCTTT. Variable domain in full (rest from reference TRBV5-1 and TRBJ1-1): KAGVTQTPRYLIKTRGQQVTLSCSPISGHRSVSWYQQTPGQGLQFLFEYFSETQRNKGNFPGRFSGRQFSNSRSEMNVSTLELGDSALYLCASSQNQQGSTEAFFGQGTRLTVV.

The chain recombines TRBV19 with TRBJ2-1; the match to TRBD2 covers 13 bases. The CDR3 has 20 residues. Per germline, CDR1 LNHDA and CDR2 SQIVND (reference sequence). Unmatched junction bases numbered 11, after V lost 0 bases and J lost 3 bases. CDR3 nucleotides: TGTGCCAGTAGTATAGATGTCGGGACTAGCGGGGAATCCTACTACAATGAGCAGTTCTTC. Translated, it gives CASSIDVGTSGESYYNEQFF.

Only a few counts were recorded for this clonotype. The chain recombines TRBV10-3 with TRBJ2-1, with TRBD2 identical over 7 bases. This CDR3 contains 16 residues. V trimming: 3 bases; J trimming: 3 bases; junction bases outside the gene matches: 8. Germline V lookup: CDR1 ENHRY, CDR2 SYGVKD. The chain's CDR3 is CAISEMNGLDYNEQFF. DNA of the CDR3: TGTGCCATCAGTGAAATGAACGGACTAGACTACAATGAGCAGTTCTTC.

V gene TRBV5-1 combines with J gene TRBJ2-1, with TRBD2 matching 9 bases. Germline CDR1 is SGHRS and CDR2 is YFSETQ. V was pared by 4 bases and J by 5 bases, with 10 bases of the junction left unmatched. This CDR3 is built from 16 residues. The DNA for the CDR3 is TGCGCCAGCAGCCTAGCGGGATCAGACCTGGACAATGAGCAGTTCTTC. Its translation: CASSLAGSDLDNEQFF.

CDR3 amino acids: CASKLLIGYEQFF. In DNA form, the CDR3 reads TGTGCCAGCAAGCTGTTAATAGGCTATGAGCAGTTCTTC. This sequence joins TRBV2 and TRBJ2-1, with D hard to call. The CDR3 length is 13 residues. V was shortened by 7 bases and J by 8 bases, with 15 bases between the two germline ends. The germline V gene encodes CDR1 SNHLY and CDR2 FYNNEI.

There are a few counts of this clonotype. V gene TRBV3-1 combines with J gene TRBJ1-2, with 7 nucleotides matching TRBD1. Germline CDR1 and CDR2: LGHDT and YNNKEL (reference sequence). The V and J ends lost 4 bases and 2 bases, in that order; junction bases with no gene match: 1. The CDR3 contains 13 residues. The CDR3 protein is CASSRDRNYGYTF. Here the CDR3 DNA reads TGTGCCAGCAGCCGGGACAGAAACTATGGCTACACCTTC. Using reference TRBV3-1 and TRBJ1-2 for the parts outside the CDR3, the full variable domain is DTAVSQTPKYLVTQMGNDKSIKCEQNLGHDTMYWYKQDSKKFLKIMFSYNNKELIINETVPNRFSPKSPDKAHLNLHINSLELGDSAVYFCASSRDRNYGYTFGSGTRLTVV.

The CDR3, as DNA: TGTGCCAGCAGCGCGGCACAGAGAGTCGGGGAGCTGTTTTTT. Protein product: CASSAAQRVGELFF. J is TRBJ2-2 and V is TRBV7-2, with D unclear. V lost 5 bases and J 7 bases, leaving 14 bases between the germline ends. The CDR3 covers 14 residues. Germline V gene data show CDR1 as SGHTA and CDR2 as FQGNSA.

This rearrangement joins TRBV6-6 to TRBJ2-1, with a tentative D call TRBD1 (6 bases). This CDR3 contains 13 residues. Germline CDR1 MNHNY, CDR2 SVGAGI (reference sequence). Trimming removed 8 bases from V and 7 bases from J, with 15 bases in between. The CDR3 nucleotides read TGTGCCAGCGGACGGGACATAGGGAATGAGCAGTTCTTC. Translation: CASGRDIGNEQFF.

The CDR3 nucleotides are TGTGCCAGCAGCCAGGGTTTGACAGGGGTAACGTATGAGCAGTTCTTC. Residues: CASSQGLTGVTYEQFF. J is TRBJ2-1 and V is TRBV7-2, with 8 bases identical to TRBD1. Unmatched junction bases numbered 14, after V lost 5 bases and J lost 8 bases. Germline CDR1 reads SGHTA; CDR2 reads FQGNSA. The CDR3 spans 16 residues.

This clonotype was observed a few times. The J gene is TRBJ2-2, the V gene TRBV5-1; D not certain. The CDR3 spans 14 residues. With 0 bases removed from V and 0 bases from J, the gap between germline ends came to 3 bases. The germline V gene has CDR1 SGHRS and CDR2 YFSETQ. The DNA of the CDR3 is TGCGCCAGCAGCTTGGCAACGAACACCGGGGAGCTGTTTTTT. It is translated as CASSLATNTGELFF.

The chain is built from TRBV2 and TRBJ2-1; no definite D call. The CDR3 extends over 13 amino acids. The V end lost 3 bases, the J end lost 10 bases, and 13 bases lay between the germline ends. Germline V gene sequence: CDR1 SNHLY, CDR2 FYNNEI. CDR3 bases: TGTGCCAGCAGTGACGACCTCTCTTGGGAGCAGTTCTTC. It codes for CASSDDLSWEQFF.

This clonotype was seen only a few times. The rearrangement links TRBV7-2 to TRBJ1-6, with a tentative D call TRBD1 (6 bases). The CDR3 runs 13 residues. CDR1 and CDR2 (germline): SGHTA, FQGNSA. The V end lost 3 bases, the J end lost 10 bases, and 10 bases lay between the germline ends. CDR3 sequence: CASSFQGSSPLHF. In nucleotides, the CDR3 is TGTGCCAGCAGCTTTCAGGGGAGCTCACCCCTCCACTTT.

The chain combines TRBV10-3 with TRBJ2-7; 7 bases align to TRBD2. In germline, CDR1 is ENHRY, CDR2 SYGVKD. The CDR3 extends over 16 amino acids. V trimming: 0 bases; J trimming: 4 bases; junction bases outside the gene matches: 9. The CDR3 spells CAISESLGTMVYEQYF. CDR3 sequence (DNA): TGTGCCATCAGTGAGTCTTTAGGGACTATGGTGTACGAGCAGTACTTC.

The chain has TRBV28 and TRBJ2-7; 10 bases fit TRBD2. Germline assignment: CDR1 MDHEN and CDR2 SYDVKM. V lost 7 bases to trimming and J lost 3 bases; unmatched junction nucleotides: 3. The CDR3 has 13 residues. Written as DNA, the CDR3 is TGTGCCAGCACAAAGCGGGGGGGCTACGAGCAGTACGTC. This translates into CASTKRGGYEQYV.